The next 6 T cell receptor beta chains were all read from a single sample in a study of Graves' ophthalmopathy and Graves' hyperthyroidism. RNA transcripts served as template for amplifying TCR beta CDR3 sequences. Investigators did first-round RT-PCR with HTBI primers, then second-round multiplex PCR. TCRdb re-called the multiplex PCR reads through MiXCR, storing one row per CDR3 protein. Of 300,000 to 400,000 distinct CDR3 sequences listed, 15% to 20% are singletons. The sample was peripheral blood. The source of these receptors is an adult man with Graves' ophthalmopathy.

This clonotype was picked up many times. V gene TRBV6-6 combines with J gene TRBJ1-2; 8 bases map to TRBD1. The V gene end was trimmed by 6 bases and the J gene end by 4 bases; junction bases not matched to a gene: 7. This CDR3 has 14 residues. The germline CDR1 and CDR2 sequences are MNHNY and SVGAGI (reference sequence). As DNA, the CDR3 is TGTGCCAGCAGGTTGACAGGGGAAAGCTATGGCTACACCTTC. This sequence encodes CASRLTGESYGYTF.

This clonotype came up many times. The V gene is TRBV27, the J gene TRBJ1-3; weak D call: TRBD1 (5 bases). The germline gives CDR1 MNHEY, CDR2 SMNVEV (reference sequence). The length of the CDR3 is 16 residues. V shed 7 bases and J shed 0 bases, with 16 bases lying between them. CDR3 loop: CASTPPSGRSGNTIYF. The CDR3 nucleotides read TGTGCCAGCACTCCACCCTCGGGACGCTCTGGAAACACCATATATTTT.

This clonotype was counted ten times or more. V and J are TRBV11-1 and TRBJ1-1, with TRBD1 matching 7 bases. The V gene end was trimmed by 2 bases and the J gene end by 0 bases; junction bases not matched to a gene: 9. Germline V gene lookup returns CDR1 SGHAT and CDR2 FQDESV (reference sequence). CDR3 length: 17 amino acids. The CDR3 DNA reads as TGTGCCAGCAGCTTAACGGCGGGGACAGTCTTGAACACTGAAGCTTTCTTT. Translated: CASSLTAGTVLNTEAFF.

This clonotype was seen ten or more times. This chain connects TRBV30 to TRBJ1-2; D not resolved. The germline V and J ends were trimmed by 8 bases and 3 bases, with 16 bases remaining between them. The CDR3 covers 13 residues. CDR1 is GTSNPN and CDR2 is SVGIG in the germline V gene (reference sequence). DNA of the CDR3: TGTGCCCAAAACTGGGCGAAAGACTATGGCTACACCTTC. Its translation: CAQNWAKDYGYTF.

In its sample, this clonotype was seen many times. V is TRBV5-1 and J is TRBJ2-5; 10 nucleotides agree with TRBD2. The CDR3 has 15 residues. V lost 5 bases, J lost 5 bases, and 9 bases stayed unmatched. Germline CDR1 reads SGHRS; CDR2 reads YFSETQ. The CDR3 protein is CASRDGTSVTETQYF. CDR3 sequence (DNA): TGCGCCAGCAGGGATGGGACTAGCGTGACGGAGACCCAGTACTTC.

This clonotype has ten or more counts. The CDR3 is CSVERYSGNTIYF. CDR3 nucleotide sequence: TGCAGCGTTGAGAGATATTCTGGAAACACCATATATTTT. This rearrangement joins TRBV29-1 to TRBJ1-3; D gene ambiguous. The CDR3 contains 13 residues. V lost 3 bases and J 1 base, leaving 7 bases between the germline ends. The germline gives CDR1 SQVTM, CDR2 ANQGSEA.